This T cell receptor beta chain was captured in a study of blood T cells in healthy people across ages. Whole-study findings and limits: Estimates based on one million T cells were treated as lower bounds.

In this sample, this clonotype turned up a few times. Its target is not known. Germline V gene sequence: CDR1 MGHRA, CDR2 YSYEKL. The CDR3 spans 15 residues. V was pared by 2 bases and J by 6 bases, with 5 bases of the junction left unmatched. With a J-beta primer mix and a sample-barcoded 5' primer, a second PCR ran about 7 to 11 cycles. Every cDNA molecule bore a tag from a template-switch adaptor containing 12 random nucleotides. Every sample returned 2.5 million or more CDR3-containing paired-end reads. One entry per CDR3 protein, called by TCRdb with MiXCR from the 5' RACE reads. The repertoire holds 1.5 million or so distinct CDR3 sequences, with 42% as singletons.

The gene calls are TRBV4-1 and TRBJ2-1; 9 bases line up with TRBD2. Sequencing was carried out using blood. The clonotype comes from a woman aged 18-29 years in good health. This CDR3 reads CASSQWRGGPNEQFF. CDR3 nucleotides: TGCGCCAGCAGCCAATGGCGGGGGGGCCCCAATGAGCAGTTCTTC.